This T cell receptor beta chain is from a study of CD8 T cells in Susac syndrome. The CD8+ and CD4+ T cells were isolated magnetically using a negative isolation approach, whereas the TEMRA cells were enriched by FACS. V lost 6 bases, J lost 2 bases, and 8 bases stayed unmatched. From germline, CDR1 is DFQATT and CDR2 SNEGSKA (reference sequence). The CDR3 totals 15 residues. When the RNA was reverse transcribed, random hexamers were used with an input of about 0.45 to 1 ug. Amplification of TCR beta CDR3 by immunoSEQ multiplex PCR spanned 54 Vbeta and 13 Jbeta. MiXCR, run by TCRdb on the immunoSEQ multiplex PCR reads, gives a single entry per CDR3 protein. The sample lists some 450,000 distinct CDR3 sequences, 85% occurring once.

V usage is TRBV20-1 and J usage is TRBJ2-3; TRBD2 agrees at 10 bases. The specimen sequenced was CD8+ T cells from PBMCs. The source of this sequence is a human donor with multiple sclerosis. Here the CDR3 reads CSARQLAGITDTQYF. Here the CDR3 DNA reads TGCAGTGCCCGCCAACTAGCGGGGATCACAGATACGCAGTATTTT.